The clone carrying this T cell receptor beta chain was seen just once. These data originate in a study of blood T cell repertoires in COVID-19. Across the study: COVID-19 samples from acute and convalescent phases originated in the United States, Italy and Spain. From T cells, B-cell-depleted T cells, or PBMCs came the material, which was cDNA or gDNA.

Under the authors' procedure: From reference gene primer amplification, estimates of nucleated cell counts were derived. Generated by immunoSEQ multiplex PCR, the TCRdb table keeps only in-frame clones and is missing some. D and trimming were read from the DNA, whereas the V and J calls and clone size are those reported in that table. The table has 400,000 to 500,000 clones, 86% seen once. The sequenced material came from peripheral blood. The TCR sequence derives from a woman aged 25 to 39 with active or convalescent COVID-19.

CDR3 coding DNA: TGCGCCAGCAGCCAAGAGGGGGGGGGATACTCACCCCTCCACTTT. Protein: CASSQEGGGYSPLHF. The rearrangement joins TRBV4-1 to TRBJ1-6; D may be TRBD1 (5 bases). V was cut by 0 bases and J by 10 bases, with 13 bases left in between. In germline, CDR1 is MGHRA, CDR2 YSYEKL. CDR3 size: 15 residues.